The entry below gives a single TCR beta chain sequence along with its context. With 6 bases clipped from V and 1 base from J, the junction kept 8 bases outside the gene matches. Germline values: CDR1 SNHLY, CDR2 FYNNEI. CDR3 length: 16 residues. In the source study's methods: Scientists estimated how many nucleated cells there were by amplifying reference gene primers. Data came from immunoSEQ multiplex PCR; TCRdb stores just in-frame clones and leaves some out. That table gives V, J and clone size, and the DNA gave D and trimming. Among approximately 160,000 clones listed, about 86% were seen once. The data derive from a study of blood T cell repertoires in COVID-19. Study-wide context: From the United States, Italy and Spain came samples of acute and convalescent COVID-19. The analysed material was cDNA or gDNA that came from T cells, B-cell-depleted T cells, or PBMCs.

Input material: peripheral blood. The TCR was taken from a woman older than 75 with acute or convalescent COVID-19. V and J are TRBV2 and TRBJ2-3; 9 nucleotides agree with TRBD2. The CDR3 nucleotides are TGTGCCAGCAGAGCCGGGACTAGCTTAGGCACAGATACGCAGTATTTT. This translates into CASRAGTSLGTDTQYF. Full variable domain (outside the CDR3, taken from reference TRBV2 and TRBJ2-3): EPEVTQTPSHQVTQMGQEVILRCVPISNHLYFYWYRQILGQKVEFLVSFYNNEISEKSEIFDDQFSVERPDGSNFTLKIRSTKLEDSAMYFCASRAGTSLGTDTQYFGPGTRLTVL.